One and the same sample provided the 17 T cell receptor beta chains below, sequenced in a study of glioma-infiltrating T cells. TCR alpha and beta CDR3 regions were amplified from RNA using iRepertoire nested multiplex PCR. TCRdb re-analysed the multiplex PCR reads in MiXCR, keeping a single row per CDR3 protein. The repertoire holds a few hundred thousand distinct CDR3 sequences, with roughly 41% as singletons. Sequencing was performed on glioma tissue, nonneoplastic brain tissue, or PBMCs (not recorded which). These TCRs come from a human donor with low-grade glioma or glioblastoma, undergoing nonglioma brain surgery, or in good health (not recorded which).

The rearrangement links TRBV12-3 or TRBV12-4 to TRBJ2-1, with 7 bases fitting TRBD2. This CDR3 spans 16 amino acids. J lost 5 bases, V lost 3 bases, and 10 bases had no gene match. This CDR3 reads CASSFWPAGTNNEQFF. The CDR3 nucleotides read TGTGCCAGCAGTTTCTGGCCAGCGGGAACAAACAATGAGCAGTTCTTC.

V gene TRBV28 combines with J gene TRBJ1-1; TRBD1 is a possible D gene (5 bases). CDR3 length: 15 amino acids. The V end was cut by 9 bases, the J end by 1 base, with 18 bases between. The germline V gene has CDR1 MDHEN and CDR2 SYDVKM. As DNA, the CDR3 is TGTGCCAGAAGTCCGGGGGGACCGAGGAACACTGAAGCTTTCTTT. As protein: CARSPGGPRNTEAFF.

Comment on this clonotype: This may be a read error, as it is one base from a much larger clone. This chain uses TRBV27 with TRBJ1-5, with D uncertain. CDR1 and CDR2 from the germline V gene are MNHEY and SMNVEV (reference sequence). V gave up 1 base and J gave up 1 base, with 8 bases separating them. This CDR3 region has 15 residues. CDR3 DNA: TGTGCCAGCAGTTTATTTAGGAGCAGCAATCAGCCCCAGCATTTT. Translation: CASSLFRSSNQPQHF.

The rearrangement joins TRBV6-2 or TRBV6-3 to TRBJ2-1, with D perhaps matching TRBD1 (6 bases). V lost 7 bases and J 0 bases, leaving 13 bases between the germline ends. CDR3 length: 15 amino acids. CDR1 is MNHEY, CDR2 SVGEGT, per germline. CDR3 region: CASNLLGGSYNEQFF. The DNA of the CDR3 is TGTGCCAGCAACTTACTAGGGGGCTCCTACAATGAGCAGTTCTTC.

The chain is built from TRBV20-1 and TRBJ2-1; TRBD1 matches at 7 bases. V lost 7 bases and J lost 9; bases outside the gene matches: 6. The CDR3 covers 11 residues. CDR1 is DFQATT and CDR2 is SNEGSKA in the germline V gene (reference sequence). The CDR3 loop reads CSGKGAGEQFF. The CDR3 DNA is TGCAGTGGAAAGGGGGCAGGTGAGCAGTTCTTC.

The rearrangement joins TRBV6-2 or TRBV6-3 to TRBJ2-2; D is uncertain. From germline, CDR1 is MNHEY and CDR2 SVGEGT. The CDR3 has 15 amino acids. V was pared by 2 bases and J by 1 base, with 8 bases between. CDR3 region: CASSYRRRNTGELFF. The CDR3 DNA is TGTGCCAGCAGTTACAGGAGACGGAACACCGGGGAGCTGTTTTTT.

A few counts support this clonotype. This rearrangement joins TRBV6-5 to TRBJ2-5; TRBD1 aligns across 12 bases. This CDR3 contains 15 residues. Trimming at V came to 5 bases and at J to 4 bases, leaving 5 bases not matched to a gene. Germline CDR1 MNHEY, CDR2 SVGAGI. CDR3 sequence: CASSRDRGRLETQYF. For the CDR3, the DNA is TGTGCCAGCAGTCGGGACAGGGGGCGCTTAGAGACCCAGTACTTC.

The chain employs TRBV4-2 and TRBJ2-3; tentatively, D is TRBD2 (5 bases). The CDR3 loop spans 16 amino acids. In germline, CDR1 is LGHNA, CDR2 YNFKEQ. The V end lost 0 bases, the J end lost 0 bases, and 10 bases lay between the germline ends. The CDR3 loop is CASSQDNLASTDTQYF. CDR3 coding DNA: TGTGCCAGCAGCCAAGATAACTTAGCGAGCACAGATACGCAGTATTTT.

The chain uses TRBV7-9 and TRBJ1-2, with a possible D match to TRBD1 (6 bases). The germline CDR1 and CDR2 sequences are SEHNR and FQNEAQ (reference sequence). This CDR3 contains 14 residues. Between the trimmed V and J ends, which lost 4 bases and 1 base, there was a span of 10 bases. CDR3 loop: CASSYLRGNYGYTF. The CDR3 DNA reads as TGTGCCAGCAGCTACCTCAGGGGTAACTATGGCTACACCTTC.

On this clonotype itself: It may be a read error: a sequence one base away is much more abundant. V is TRBV28 and J is TRBJ2-2, with 8 bases identical to TRBD1. This CDR3 has 15 amino acids. CDR1 and CDR2 from the germline V gene are MDHEN and SYDVKM. CDR3: CASRRQGSNTGEPFF. The CDR3 DNA sequence: TGTGCCAGCAGAAGACAGGGGTCGAACACCGGGGAGCCGTTTTTT.

The chain combines TRBV4-1 with TRBJ2-7, with D unclear. Germline loops: CDR1 MGHRA, CDR2 YSYEKL. The CDR3 is 16 residues long. Trimming took 0 bases from V and 7 from J, leaving 19 bases between them. The CDR3 bases are TGCGCCAGCAGCCAAGACCCGGACGGAGCCTCGTCGGAGCAGTACTTC. As protein: CASSQDPDGASSEQYF.

The V gene is TRBV6-2 or TRBV6-3, the J gene TRBJ2-7, with a possible D match to TRBD2 (5 bases). The CDR3 covers 13 residues. The V gene lost 6 bases and the J gene lost 6 bases, with 15 bases spanning the gap. Per germline, CDR1 MNHEY and CDR2 SVGEGT. In DNA, the CDR3 is TGTGCCAGCAGCCCCGAGGCGGGTGCCGAGCAGTACTTC. It translates to CASSPEAGAEQYF.

Note on this clonotype: The missing conserved phenylalanine or tryptophan at the end of this CDR3 makes a read error likely. This chain uses TRBV6-5 with TRBJ2-7; D may correspond to TRBD1 or TRBD2 (5 bases each). V lost 7 bases and J 0 bases, leaving 16 bases between the germline ends. The CDR3 is 15 residues long. Germline V lookup: CDR1 MNHEY, CDR2 SVGAGI. The CDR3 is CASKKTVGRSYEQYS. CDR3 DNA sequence: TGTGCCAGCAAGAAGACTGTGGGACGCTCCTACGAGCAGTACTCC.

The sample holds one count of this clonotype. An end of the junction does not agree with germline; a read error may underlie this. The chain recombines TRBV6-5 with TRBJ2-1; TRBD1 might be the D (5 bases). Germline-derived CDR1 and CDR2 are MNHEY and SVGAGI. The CDR3 has 17 residues. Here the CDR3 reads CASSYHPPGFLPDEQLF. In DNA form, the CDR3 reads TGTGCCAGCAGTTACCACCCCCCAGGGTTCCTACCGGATGAGCAGCTCTTC.

The gene calls are TRBV6-5 and TRBJ2-3; 9 nucleotides align to TRBD2. CDR1 is MNHEY and CDR2 is SVGAGI in the germline V gene. The CDR3 is 13 residues long. Germline trimming cut 5 bases from V and 10 bases from J; bases unmatched to any gene: 7. CDR3 in DNA: TGTGCCAGCAGTCGCGGGAGGGCCGTGGCGCAGTATTTT. The encoded protein is CASSRGRAVAQYF.

The chain has TRBV2 and TRBJ2-7, with 9 bases lining up with TRBD2. CDR3 length: 15 amino acids. Germline trimming cut 6 bases from V and 0 bases from J; bases unmatched to any gene: 6. CDR1 SNHLY and CDR2 FYNNEI come from the germline V gene. In nucleotides, the CDR3 is TGTGCCAGCAGGGAGACTAGCGGACCCTCCTACGAGCAGTACTTC. Its protein is CASRETSGPSYEQYF.

This clonotype was found once. This chain connects TRBV18 to TRBJ2-3; unclear D gene. The CDR3 has 15 amino acids. Germline V CDR1 and CDR2: KGHSH, LQKENI. V was cut by 3 bases and J by 1 base, with 11 bases left in between. DNA for the CDR3: TGTGCCAGCTCACCTCCCGGGCTCCGCACAGATACGCAGTATTTT. Its translation is CASSPPGLRTDTQYF.